The clone carrying this T cell receptor (beta chain) was counted a few times. Its antigen is not known. Profiling relied on immunoSEQ multiplex PCR, and the TCRdb table lists in-frame clones only, not all of them. This repertoire shows around 18,000 clones, more than 65% found once; its top ten account for about 1.9%. This sample was included in a study of graft-versus-host responses after intestinal transplantation. As for the study in general: Multivisceral, liver-intestinal, or isolated intestinal transplants were given to recipients. After anti-thymocyte globulin induction, recipients took tacrolimus and steroids for 2 to 3 years. Study-level results: Circulating GvH clones peaking coincided with falling HvG clones soon after transplant.

The CDR3 covers 15 residues. CDR1 MNHNS and CDR2 SASEGT come from the germline V gene. With V trimmed by 7 bases and J by 5 bases, 8 bases remained unmatched. The rearrangement uses TRBV6-1 and TRBJ2-1; 10 bases align to TRBD1. The sequencing used PBMCs, collected 14 days after transplant. This TCR was sampled from a human patient who received an intestinal transplant, so some T cells may come from the graft donor. The CDR3 DNA reads TGTGCCAGCACCCACTGGGACAGGGGAAACAATGAGCAGTTCTTC. This encodes CASTHWDRGNNEQFF.